A selection of T cell receptor beta chains follows, all from one sample in a study of blood T cells in healthy people across ages. TCRdb passed the 5' RACE reads through MiXCR, listing each CDR3 protein once. The table has some 1,000,000 distinct CDR3 sequences, about 25% seen once. These data also featured in a second study, about T cells of mothers and their children.

The specimen was blood. The receptors were gathered from a girl aged 2 to 10 in good health. The CDR3 runs from the conserved cysteine through the conserved F or W. D genes are given only for firm matches. Rows give clone size only sometimes, using once, few, many, or a class for an expanded clone.

clone_size j_call v_call d_call cdr3_aa cdr3_nt
few TRBJ2-2 TRBV12-3/TRBV12-4 TRBD2 CASSRLARAGELFF TGTGCCAGCAGCCGACTAGCAAGGGCCGGGGAGCTGTTTTTT
. TRBJ2-3 TRBV11-1 . CASSSATYLVGELVTDTQYF TGTGCCAGCAGCTCAGCTACGTACTTAGTAGGGGAGTTGGTGACAGATACGCAGTATTTT
few TRBJ2-7 TRBV7-2 . CASSSTAYSYEQYF TGTGCCAGCAGCTCCACAGCTTATTCCTACGAGCAGTACTTC
. TRBJ2-6 TRBV7-9 . CASSIPAGTGANVLTF TGTGCCAGCAGCATACCCGCAGGGACTGGGGCCAACGTCCTGACTTTC
once TRBJ2-5 TRBV12-3/TRBV12-4 TRBD2 CASSRGLAGGGETQYF TGTGCCAGCAGTCGGGGGCTAGCGGGAGGTGGCGAGACCCAGTACTTC
. TRBJ1-4 TRBV6-6 . CASSYISGNEKLFF TGTGCCAGCAGTTATATATCGGGGAATGAAAAACTGTTTTTT
. TRBJ1-2 TRBV28 . CASSFQQLNGYTF TGTGCCAGCAGTTTCCAACAGCTTAATGGCTACACCTTC
. TRBJ1-4 TRBV28 TRBD1 CASSPQTGDWEKLFF TGTGCCAGCAGTCCTCAGACAGGGGATTGGGAAAAACTGTTTTTT
. TRBJ2-2 TRBV11-3 . CASRFRGNTGELFF TGTGCCAGCAGGTTTAGAGGGAACACCGGGGAGCTGTTTTTT
few TRBJ1-5 TRBV14 . CASSQARWWGREVNQPQHF TGTGCCAGCAGCCAAGCTCGTTGGTGGGGCAGGGAAGTAAATCAGCCCCAGCATTTT
. TRBJ2-7 TRBV12-3/TRBV12-4 . CASRGRRASNYYEQYF TGTGCCAGCAGGGGCCGTCGGGCCTCCAACTACTACGAGCAGTACTTC
. TRBJ2-3 TRBV20-1 . CSANNEGPDTQYF TGCAGTGCTAATAACGAGGGCCCAGATACGCAGTATTTT
. TRBJ2-1 TRBV7-8 . CASSLAWVRSYNEQFF TGTGCCAGCAGCTTAGCGTGGGTGAGGAGCTACAATGAGCAGTTCTTC
. TRBJ1-6 TRBV4-2 . CASSLTNQGRDSPLHF TGTGCCAGCAGCCTGACGAATCAGGGTCGGGATTCACCCCTCCACTTT
. TRBJ2-1 TRBV7-8 TRBD2 CASSRNAGGTYNEQFF TGTGCCAGCAGCCGTAACGCGGGAGGAACTTACAATGAGCAGTTCTTC
. TRBJ2-1 TRBV12-3/TRBV12-4 . CASGLGGYEQFF TGTGCCAGCGGCCTAGGTGGGTATGAGCAGTTCTTC
. TRBJ2-7 TRBV7-9 . CASSGQGSSSYEQYF TGTGCCAGCAGCGGCCAAGGGTCCAGCTCCTACGAGCAGTACTTC
few TRBJ2-4 TRBV6-1 . CASQWGFDIQYF TGTGCCAGCCAGTGGGGGTTCGACATTCAGTACTTC
. TRBJ1-4 TRBV7-2 . CASRNGIRGEKLFF TGTGCCAGCAGAAACGGGATAAGAGGGGAAAAACTGTTTTTT
. TRBJ2-3 TRBV4-2 . CASSQDRIGTDTQYF TGTGCCAGCAGCCAAGACCGCATAGGCACAGATACGCAGTATTTT
. TRBJ1-1 TRBV28 TRBD1 CASRDRRNTEAFF TGTGCCAGCAGGGACAGGAGGAACACTGAAGCTTTCTTT
few TRBJ1-1 TRBV28 TRBD1 CASTYLGQEKAFF TGTGCCAGCACCTACCTGGGACAGGAAAAAGCTTTCTTT
. TRBJ1-4 TRBV7-2 . CASSIGETEKLFF TGTGCCAGCAGCATTGGCGAGACTGAAAAACTGTTTTTT
once TRBJ2-1 TRBV5-5 . CASSLRSGLGNEQFF TGTGCCAGCAGCTTAAGATCCGGCCTGGGGAATGAGCAGTTCTTC
. TRBJ2-1 TRBV12-3/TRBV12-4 TRBD2 CASSLAGTSGILEQFF TGTGCCAGCAGTTTAGCCGGGACTAGCGGGATCTTGGAGCAGTTCTTC
many TRBJ1-4 TRBV7-9 . CASSLQGEKLFF TGTGCCAGCAGTTTACAGGGTGAAAAACTGTTTTTT
. TRBJ2-3 TRBV12-3/TRBV12-4 TRBD2 CASRPGTSGGDTQYF TGTGCCAGCAGACCCGGGACTAGCGGGGGGGATACGCAGTATTTT
. TRBJ2-7 TRBV18 TRBD2 CASSPGRGRIRTSGTYEQYF TGTGCCAGCTCCCCAGGCCGGGGGAGGATTCGGACTAGCGGGACCTACGAGCAGTACTTC
. TRBJ1-4 TRBV6-1 . CASSENGIGRTSWGF TGTGCCAGCAGTGAAAATGGGATTGGGAGAACCAGTTGGGGTTTT
. TRBJ2-1 TRBV4-2 . CASSQEELQRQFF TGTGCCAGCAGCCAAGAGGAACTTCAGAGGCAGTTCTTC
. TRBJ2-7 TRBV28 . CASSLDTSWSEQYF TGTGCCAGCAGTTTAGATACCTCCTGGTCCGAGCAGTACTTC
. TRBJ2-7 TRBV20-1 TRBD2 CSARRPGTTYYEQYF TGCAGTGCTAGAAGACCCGGGACTACCTACTACGAGCAGTACTTC
few TRBJ2-7 TRBV20-1 . CSARGQINSYEQYF TGCAGTGCTAGAGGACAGATAAATTCCTACGAGCAGTACTTC
. TRBJ1-2 TRBV7-9 . CASSLAGDLGYTF TGTGCCAGCAGCTTAGCTGGGGACCTAGGCTACACCTTC
few TRBJ1-2 TRBV20-1 . CSARDGRVGYGYTF TGCAGTGCTAGAGATGGCAGGGTCGGCTATGGCTACACCTTC
. TRBJ2-1 TRBV7-9 TRBD1 CASSWGQSNEQFF TGTGCCAGCAGCTGGGGACAGAGTAATGAGCAGTTCTTC
. TRBJ2-7 TRBV25-1 . CASSEWGNSYEQYF TGTGCCAGCAGTGAATGGGGGAACTCCTACGAGCAGTACTTC
few TRBJ2-3 TRBV20-1 . CRARSPDTQYF TGCAGAGCTAGAAGTCCGGATACGCAGTATTTT
few TRBJ2-7 TRBV20-1 . CSARGWATYEQYF TGCAGTGCTAGAGGTTGGGCCACCTACGAGCAGTACTTC
once TRBJ2-2 TRBV7-3 TRBD2 CASSLGLAGLVPGELFF TGTGCCAGCAGCTTGGGACTAGCGGGACTTGTGCCCGGGGAGCTGTTTTTT
few TRBJ1-2 TRBV2 . CASSEDPPNYGYTF TGTGCCAGCAGTGAAGACCCTCCTAACTATGGCTACACCTTC
few TRBJ2-1 TRBV7-9 . CASSPVGSSYNEQFF TGTGCCAGCAGCCCAGTGGGGAGCTCCTACAATGAGCAGTTCTTC
few TRBJ1-4 TRBV4-1 . CASSQRTVNEKLFF TGCGCCAGCAGCCAAAGAACAGTTAATGAAAAACTGTTTTTT
few TRBJ1-4 TRBV28 . CASSETGVSEKLFF TGTGCCAGCAGCGAGACAGGTGTTTCGGAAAAACTGTTTTTT
. TRBJ1-1 TRBV29-1 . CICQTGGRGTEAFF TGCATCTGCCAAACGGGGGGGCGGGGCACTGAAGCTTTCTTT
. TRBJ2-7 TRBV29-1 . CSVDKGVNEQYF TGCAGCGTTGATAAGGGGGTCAACGAGCAGTACTTC
few TRBJ1-1 TRBV6-1 . CASSERGAEAFF TGTGCCAGCAGTGAACGAGGGGCGGAAGCTTTCTTT